Listed below are T cell receptor beta chains from one sample, sequenced in a study of tumor-infiltrating lymphocytes in primary liver carcinoma. TCRdb re-called the multiplex PCR reads through MiXCR, storing one row per CDR3 protein. In the table there are 45,000 to 55,000 distinct CDR3 sequences, 60% to 75% of which are singletons. Input material: liver tumor tissue from sampling region 2. Every receptor here comes from a man between 40 and 49 years old with primary liver carcinoma and hepatitis B virus infection. The CDR3 runs from the conserved cysteine through the conserved F or W. A D gene is named only where the DNA matches it firmly. Some rows mark clone size as missing; the rest say once, few, many or name a class of expanded clone.

>.|TRBJ2-4|16|once|TRBV11-2
CASSLGSALAKNTQYF
TGTGCCAGCAGCTTAGGTTCGGCGCTAGCCAAAAACACTCAGTACTTC
>TRBD2|TRBJ2-2|16|.|TRBV4-1
CASSPTGGRNSGELFF
TGCGCCAGCAGCCCGACTGGCGGGAGGAACTCCGGGGAGCTGTTTTTC
>TRBD2|TRBJ2-1|16|.|TRBV6-5
CASSYGGGLAAYEQFF
TGTGCCAGCAGTTACGGTGGCGGTCTAGCGGCATATGAGCAGTTCTTC
>TRBD1|TRBJ2-5|12|.|TRBV29-1
CSVDRELETQCF
TGCAGCGTAGACAGGGAGCTAGAGACCCAGTGCTTC
>TRBD2|TRBJ2-7|15|many|TRBV5-4
CASSSRASGSYEQYF
TGTGCCAGCAGCTCCCGGGCTAGCGGGTCTTACGAGCAGTACTTC
>.|TRBJ2-3|14|.|TRBV29-1
CSVLLTGVVYTQYF
TGCAGCGTTCTTCTCACGGGAGTGGTATATACGCAGTATTTT
>.|TRBJ1-1|13|.|TRBV29-1
CSVAHQVNTEAFF
TGCAGCGTTGCCCATCAGGTTAATACTGAAGCTTTCTTT
>.|TRBJ2-3|13|.|TRBV13
CASILESADTQYF
TGTGCCAGCATCCTAGAGAGTGCAGATACGCAGTATTTT
>TRBD2|TRBJ2-1|13|.|TRBV29-1
CSGLGLADNEHFF
TGCAGCGGTTTGGGACTAGCGGACAATGAGCACTTCTTC
>TRBD1|TRBJ1-4|14|.|TRBV6-5
CTSRTGGGCEKLFF
TGTACCAGCAGAACAGGGGGCGGTTGTGAAAAACTGTTTTTT
>.|TRBJ2-7|14|.|TRBV4-1
CASSQALRDNEQYF
TGCGCCAGCAGCCAAGCCCTCAGGGACAACGAGCAGTACTTC
>.|TRBJ2-3|12|.|TRBV11-2
CASSAWADTHYF
TGCGCCAGCAGTGCTTGGGCAGATACGCATTATTTT
>.|TRBJ1-5|22|.|TRBV28
CAAAYPPPQGHPGVYSNQPQHF
TGTGCAGCAGCCTATCCCCCCCCCCAGGGACACCCTGGGGTGTATAGCAATCAGCCCCAGCATTTT
>TRBD2|TRBJ2-5|17|.|TRBV7-2
CASSLGRTSGGEETQYF
TGTGCCAGCAGCTTAGGGAGGACTAGCGGGGGGGAAGAGACCCAGTACTTC
>.|TRBJ2-3|14|.|TRBV29-1
CSVSGGSVGDTQYF
TGCAGCGTTTCAGGAGGGTCGGTCGGAGATACGCAGTATTTT
>TRBD2|TRBJ2-1|15|.|TRBV2
CATMFSGMFYNEQFF
TGTGCCACGATGTTTAGCGGGATGTTCTACAATGAGCAGTTCTTC
>TRBD1|TRBJ2-7|12|.|TRBV4-2
CVSSQTGDEQYF
TGTGTCAGCAGCCAGACAGGGGATGAGCAGTACTTC
>TRBD2|TRBJ2-3|20|.|TRBV30
CGWSSQLGSGLPVSPDTQYF
TGTGGCTGGAGTTCCCAACTGGGTAGCGGGTTGCCCGTTTCCCCAGATACGCAGTACTTT
>.|TRBJ2-1|16|.|TRBV29-1
CSVAWTRGSSYNEQFF
TGCAGCGTCGCCTGGACTAGGGGGAGCTCCTACAATGAGCAATTCTTC
>TRBD1|TRBJ2-3|15|many|TRBV2
CASRRDRGAKDTQYF
TGTGCCAGCAGGAGGGACAGGGGGGCCAAGGATACGCAGTATTTT
>.|TRBJ2-1|14|.|TRBV6-1
CANRLAGAVGEQFF
TGTGCCAACAGGCTAGCTGGAGCCGTGGGTGAGCAGTTCTTC
>.|TRBJ2-3|13|.|TRBV6-5
CATPRVGTDTQYF
TGTGCCACCCCGAGGGTTGGCACAGATACGCAGTATTTT
>.|TRBJ2-1|15|.|TRBV29-1
CSPGPPSISYNEQFF
TGCAGCCCGGGGCCTCCTTCCATCTCCTACAATGAGCAGTTCTTC
>TRBD1|TRBJ2-2|16|few|TRBV7-7
CASSSSHRGSTGKLFF
TGTGCTAGCAGCTCCTCTCACAGGGGGTCTACCGGGAAGCTGTTTTTT
>.|TRBJ2-7|13|medium-sized|TRBV7-8
CASRGDTSYEQYF
TGTGCCAGCAGGGGGGATACATCCTACGAGCAGTACTTC
>.|TRBJ2-3|14|few|TRBV2
CASSETQITDTQYF
TGTGCCAGCAGTGAAACCCAGATCACAGATACGCAGTATTTT
>.|TRBJ2-7|14|.|TRBV29-1
CSLARLGATYEQYF
TGCAGCCTAGCCAGACTGGGGGCAACCTACGAGCAGTACTTC
>.|TRBJ1-4|19|.|TRBV11-2
CASSPDDPLDGRSNEKLFF
TGTGCCAGCAGCCCCGATGACCCCCTGGACGGGCGATCTAATGAAAAACTGTTTTTT
>TRBD2|TRBJ2-5|15|.|TRBV10-1
CASSDGISGQETQYF
TGCGCCAGCAGTGACGGGATTAGCGGGCAAGAGACCCAGTACTTC
>TRBD2|TRBJ2-1|16|once|TRBV11-2
CASSSRPSGRINEQFF
TGTGCCAGCAGCTCGCGGCCCAGCGGGAGGATCAATGAGCAGTTCTTC
>.|TRBJ2-3|13|.|TRBV20-1
CSARGKGTDTQYF
TGCAGTGCTAGAGGCAAGGGAACAGATACGCAGTATTTT
>.|TRBJ1-1|14|many|TRBV18
CASSPDALNTEAFF
TGTGCCAGCTCACCGGACGCTCTTAACACTGAAGCTTTCTTT
>.|TRBJ1-6|13|many|TRBV10-3
CAIMQGFESPLHF
TGTGCCATCATGCAGGGGTTCGAATCACCCCTCCACTTT
>.|TRBJ2-2|17|.|TRBV6-5
CASSYSTRQGDSRELCF
TGTGCCAGCAGTTACTCTACGAGGCAGGGGGACTCCAGGGAGCTGTGTTTT
>.|TRBJ2-3|16|.|TRBV11-2
CASSIEELAWTDMQYF
TGTGCCAGCAGCATAGAGGAACTAGCGTGGACAGATATGCAGTATTTT
>.|TRBJ1-6|15|.|TRBV6-1
CAGSEMVSGRLPLHF
TGTGCCGGCAGTGAAATGGTCTCCGGGAGGTTACCCCTCCACTTT
>.|TRBJ2-1|16|.|TRBV11-2
CAGSLDIRVAMGEQFF
TGTGCCGGCAGCTTGGATATCAGAGTAGCCATGGGTGAGCAGTTCTTC
>.|TRBJ2-1|10|.|TRBV2
CASSVNEQFF
TGTGCCAGCAGCGTTAATGAGCAGTTCTTC
>.|TRBJ2-7|13|once|TRBV29-1
CSGEGQGSHEQYF
TGCAGCGGCGAGGGGCAGGGGTCCCACGAGCAATACTTC